This T cell receptor beta chain was retrieved from a study of blood T cell repertoires in COVID-19. About the study: Italy, Spain and the United States were the sources of the convalescent and acute COVID-19 samples. T cells, B-cell-depleted T cells, or PBMCs supplied cDNA or gDNA.

The germline gives CDR1 KGHSH, CDR2 LQKENI. This CDR3 has 15 amino acids. V was cut by 0 bases and J by 4 bases, with 12 bases left in between. In the authors' methods: It was from reference gene primer amplification that nucleated cell counts were estimated. TCRdb keeps only in-frame clones here, not all; method: immunoSEQ multiplex PCR. That table supplies the V and J calls and clone size; D and trimming were determined from the DNA. The sample includes roughly 230,000 clones, roughly 80% of them seen just once. The sequencing sample was made of peripheral blood. This TCR came from a woman over 75 with acute or convalescent COVID-19. The chain recombines TRBV18 with TRBJ1-1, with D unresolved. Written as DNA, the CDR3 is TGTGCCAGCTCACCACCCTCGAGAGGTGCCACTGAAGCTTTCTTT. This codes for CASSPPSRGATEAFF.